This TCR beta chain was sequenced during a study of metastatic and nonmetastatic thyroid tumors. In the study overall: For malignant and benign thyroid patients, tumor or nodule tissue and blood were the sources whose repertoires were compared.

All patients were treatment-naive before thyroid surgery. Study findings and constraints: Reportedly, malignant thyroid tumors had significantly higher TCR beta diversity than benign nodules, in blood and tumor.

This clone was seen more than once but under ten times. Its antigen is as yet unknown. The CDR3 runs to 16 residues. In germline, CDR1 is MNHNS, CDR2 SASEGT. The V end was cut by 4 bases, the J end by 4 bases, with 20 bases between. Through MiXCR, TCRdb re-clonotyped the PCR reads. The repertoire holds approximately 17,000 clones, with 25% to 35% as singletons. The V call is TRBV6-1, the J call TRBJ2-7; either TRBD1 or TRBD2 may supply D (5 bases each). Sequencing was carried out using tumor tissue. The clonotype originates from a female donor with papillary thyroid cancer or a benign thyroid nodule (not recorded which). Some clones in this sample may be carry-over from other donors' samples. As DNA, the CDR3 is TGTGCCAGCAGTGCTTCCGGGACCGCCGGCCCTTACGAGCAGTACTTC. Translating it yields CASSASGTAGPYEQYF.